This T cell receptor beta chain was recovered during a study of blood T cell repertoires in COVID-19. The overall study: Both acute and convalescent COVID-19 samples were obtained from the United States, Italy and Spain. In each case, the material was cDNA or gDNA derived from T cells, B-cell-depleted T cells, or PBMCs.

How the authors handled the data: Amplification of reference gene primers provided the estimated nucleated cell counts. TCRdb keeps only in-frame clones here, not all; method: immunoSEQ multiplex PCR. V, J and clone size derive from that table, while D and trimming were established from the DNA sequence. The sample yields 130,000 or so clones, 77% seen once. The sequence was obtained from a human donor in a cohort sampled during active COVID-19. The sample comprised peripheral blood.

CDR3 sequence (DNA): TGTGCCAGCAGTGGTTCGAGCCAAGAGACCCAGTACTTC. Encoded protein: CASSGSSQETQYF. The chain employs TRBV2 and TRBJ2-5; no clear D. The CDR3 contains 13 residues. Trimming took off 4 bases at V and 1 base at J, with 7 bases between the two ends. CDR1 and CDR2 from the germline V gene are SNHLY and FYNNEI.